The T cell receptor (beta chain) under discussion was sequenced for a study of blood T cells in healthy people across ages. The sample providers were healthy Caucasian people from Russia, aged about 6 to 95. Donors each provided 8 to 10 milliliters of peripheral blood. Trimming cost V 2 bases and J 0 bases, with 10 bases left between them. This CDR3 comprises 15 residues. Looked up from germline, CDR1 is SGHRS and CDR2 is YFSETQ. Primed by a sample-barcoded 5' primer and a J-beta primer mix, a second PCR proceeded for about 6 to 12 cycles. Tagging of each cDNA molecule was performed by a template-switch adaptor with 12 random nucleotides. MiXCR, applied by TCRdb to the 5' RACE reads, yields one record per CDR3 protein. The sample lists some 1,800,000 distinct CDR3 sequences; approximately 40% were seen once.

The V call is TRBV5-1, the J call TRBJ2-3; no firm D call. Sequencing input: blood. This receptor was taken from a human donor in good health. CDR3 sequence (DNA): TGCGCCAGCAGCTTACAGCAACCTAGCACAGATACGCAGTATTTT. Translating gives CASSLQQPSTDTQYF.